The clone carrying this T cell receptor (beta chain) was seen only a few times. The antigen remains unidentified. The CDR3 consists of 14 residues. Trimming stripped 5 bases from V and 6 bases from J, with 16 bases between. The germline CDR1 and CDR2 sequences are SGHAT and FQDESV (reference sequence). TCRdb redid the calling of the reads with MiXCR, one entry per CDR3 protein. Of 700,000 to 950,000 distinct CDR3 sequences in the sample, 30% to 35% were seen once. These data come from a study of T cell repertoires in cytomegalovirus infection. Study-level background: Shared public TCR beta signatures pointed to both CMV infection and a matching HLA type. General study findings and limits: Summed frequency of shared TCR beta families picked out CMV carriers who also had the relevant HLA. Dominating the ex vivo response were TCR beta clonotypes that were CMV-specific and HLA-C-restricted.

V usage is TRBV11-1 and J usage is TRBJ1-1, with TRBD1 as a possible D gene (6 bases). This receptor was obtained from a human donor in good health (CMV status not recorded). Some clones in this sample may be carry-over from other donors' samples. This sample comprised cultured CD8+ T cells from PBMCs, obtained from culture after CMV antigen stimulation. In nucleotides, the CDR3 is TGTGCCAGCAGCGCTCCGGGACAAGGAGCTGAAGCTTTCTTT. It specifies CASSAPGQGAEAFF. Full variable domain (rest looked up from reference TRBV11-1 and TRBJ1-1): EAEVAQSPRYKITEKSQAVAFWCDPISGHATLYWYRQILGQGPELLVQFQDESVVDDSQLPKDRFSAERLKGVDSTLKIQPAELGDSAMYLCASSAPGQGAEAFFGQGTRLTVV.